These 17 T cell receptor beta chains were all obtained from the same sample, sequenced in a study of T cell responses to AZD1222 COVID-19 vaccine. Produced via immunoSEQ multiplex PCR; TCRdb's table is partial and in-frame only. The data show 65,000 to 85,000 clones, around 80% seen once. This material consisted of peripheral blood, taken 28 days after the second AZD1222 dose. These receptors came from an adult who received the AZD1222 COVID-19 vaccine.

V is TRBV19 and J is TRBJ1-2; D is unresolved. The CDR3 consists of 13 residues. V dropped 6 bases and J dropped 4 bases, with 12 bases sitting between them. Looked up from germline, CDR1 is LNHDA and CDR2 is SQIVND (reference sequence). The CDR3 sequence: CASSTGLVYGYTF. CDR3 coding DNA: TGTGCCAGTAGCACGGGCCTCGTCTATGGCTACACCTTC.

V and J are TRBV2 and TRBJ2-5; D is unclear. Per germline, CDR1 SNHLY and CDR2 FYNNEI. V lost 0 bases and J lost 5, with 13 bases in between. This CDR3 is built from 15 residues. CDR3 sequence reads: CASSEALLVGETQYF. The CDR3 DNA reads TGTGCCAGCAGTGAAGCGCTTCTGGTCGGCGAGACCCAGTACTTC.

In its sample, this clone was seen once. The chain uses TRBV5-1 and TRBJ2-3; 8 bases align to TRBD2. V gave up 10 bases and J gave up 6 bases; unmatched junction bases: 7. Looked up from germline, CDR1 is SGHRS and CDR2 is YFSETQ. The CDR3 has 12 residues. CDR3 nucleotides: TGCGCCGTAAGGGCTAGCGGGGATACGCAGTATTTT. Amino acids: CAVRASGDTQYF.

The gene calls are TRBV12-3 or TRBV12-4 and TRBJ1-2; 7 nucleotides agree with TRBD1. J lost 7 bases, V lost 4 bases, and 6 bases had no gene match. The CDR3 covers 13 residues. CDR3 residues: CASSSTGVRGYTF. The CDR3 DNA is TGTGCCAGCAGTTCAACAGGGGTCCGTGGCTACACCTTC.

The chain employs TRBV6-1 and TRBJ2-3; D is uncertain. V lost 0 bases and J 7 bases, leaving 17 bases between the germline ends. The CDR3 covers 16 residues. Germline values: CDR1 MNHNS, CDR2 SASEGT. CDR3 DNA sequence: TGTGCCAGCAGTGAAGCGAGCAGCCCTCTAAGACATACGCAGTATTTT. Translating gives CASSEASSPLRHTQYF.

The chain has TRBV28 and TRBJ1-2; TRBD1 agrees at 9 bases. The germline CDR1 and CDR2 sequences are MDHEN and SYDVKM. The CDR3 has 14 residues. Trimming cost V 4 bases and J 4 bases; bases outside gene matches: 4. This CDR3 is CASSWTGVTYGYTF. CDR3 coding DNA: TGTGCCAGCAGTTGGACAGGGGTTACCTATGGCTACACCTTC.

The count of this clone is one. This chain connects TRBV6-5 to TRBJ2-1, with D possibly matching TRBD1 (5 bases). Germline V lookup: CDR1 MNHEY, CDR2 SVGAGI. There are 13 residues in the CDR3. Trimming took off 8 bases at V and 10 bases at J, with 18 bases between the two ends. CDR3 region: CASRLENTGEQFF. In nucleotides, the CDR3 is TGTGCCAGCCGTCTAGAAAATACAGGAGAGCAGTTCTTC.

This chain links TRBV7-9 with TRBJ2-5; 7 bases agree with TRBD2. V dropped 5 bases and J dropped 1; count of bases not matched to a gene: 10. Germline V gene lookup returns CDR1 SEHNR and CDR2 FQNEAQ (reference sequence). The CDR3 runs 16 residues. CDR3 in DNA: TGTGCCAGCAGCGGCATCGGGGGGTTCGGCCAAGAGACCCAGTACTTC. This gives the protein CASSGIGGFGQETQYF.

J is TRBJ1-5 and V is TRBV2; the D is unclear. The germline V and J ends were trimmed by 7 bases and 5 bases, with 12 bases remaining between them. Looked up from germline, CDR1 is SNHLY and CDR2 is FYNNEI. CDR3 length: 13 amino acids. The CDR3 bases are TGTGCCAGCACCCTCGGTATCCATCAGCCCCAGCATTTT. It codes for CASTLGIHQPQHF.

The CDR3 region is CASSLSAGANGYTF. The CDR3 DNA sequence: TGCGCCAGCAGCTTGAGCGCGGGGGCAAATGGCTACACCTTC. J is TRBJ1-2 and V is TRBV5-1; weak D call: TRBD1 (6 bases). V was cut by 1 base and J by 6 bases, with 13 bases left in between. The CDR3 has 14 amino acids. CDR1 is SGHRS, CDR2 YFSETQ, per germline.

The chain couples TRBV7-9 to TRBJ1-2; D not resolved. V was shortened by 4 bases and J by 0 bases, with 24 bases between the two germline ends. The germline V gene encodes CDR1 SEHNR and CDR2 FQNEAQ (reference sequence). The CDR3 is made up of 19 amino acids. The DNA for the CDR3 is TGTGCCAGCAGCTCTAAGCCCTTGCGGGGAGAGGGAACTAACTATGGCTACACCTTC. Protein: CASSSKPLRGEGTNYGYTF.

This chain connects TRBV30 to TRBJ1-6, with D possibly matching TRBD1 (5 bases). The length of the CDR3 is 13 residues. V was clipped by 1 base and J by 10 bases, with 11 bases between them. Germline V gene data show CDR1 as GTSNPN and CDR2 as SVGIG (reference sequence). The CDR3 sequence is CAWSGARGSPLHF. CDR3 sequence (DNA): TGTGCCTGGAGTGGGGCACGGGGCTCACCCCTCCACTTT.

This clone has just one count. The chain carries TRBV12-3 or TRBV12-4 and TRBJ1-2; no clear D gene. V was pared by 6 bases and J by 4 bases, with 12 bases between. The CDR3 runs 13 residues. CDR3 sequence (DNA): TGTGCCAGCAGCCTCCCGGGTTTCTATGGCTACACCTTC. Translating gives CASSLPGFYGYTF.

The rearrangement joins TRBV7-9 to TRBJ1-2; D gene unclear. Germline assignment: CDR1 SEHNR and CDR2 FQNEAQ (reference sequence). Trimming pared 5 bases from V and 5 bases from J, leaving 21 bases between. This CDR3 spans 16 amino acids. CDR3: CASSPGKDELVYGYTF. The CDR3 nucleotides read TGTGCCAGCAGCCCGGGAAAAGACGAGCTGGTTTATGGCTACACCTTC.

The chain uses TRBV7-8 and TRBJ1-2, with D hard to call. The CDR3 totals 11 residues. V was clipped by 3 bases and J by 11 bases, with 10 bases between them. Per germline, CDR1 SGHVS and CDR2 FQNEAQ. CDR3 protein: CASSLGWIYTF. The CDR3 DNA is TGTGCCAGCAGCTTGGGGTGGATTTACACCTTC. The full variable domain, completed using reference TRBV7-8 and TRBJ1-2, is GAGVSQSPRYKVAKRGQDVALRCDPISGHVSLFWYQQALGQGPEFLTYFQNEAQLDKSGLPSDRFFAERPEGSVSTLKIQRTQQEDSAVYLCASSLGWIYTFGSGTRLTVV.

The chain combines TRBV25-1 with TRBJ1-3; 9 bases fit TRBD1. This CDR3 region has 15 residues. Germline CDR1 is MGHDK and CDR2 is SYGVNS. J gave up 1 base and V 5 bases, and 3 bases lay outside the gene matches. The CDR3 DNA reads TGTGCCAGCAGTACAGGACAGGGGTCTGGAAACACCATATATTTT. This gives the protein CASSTGQGSGNTIYF.

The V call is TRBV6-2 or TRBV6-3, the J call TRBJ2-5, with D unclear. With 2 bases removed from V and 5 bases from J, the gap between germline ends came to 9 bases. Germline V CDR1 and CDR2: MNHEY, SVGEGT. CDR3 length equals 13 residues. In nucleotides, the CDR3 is TGTGCCAGCAGTTACCGATCCCCCGAGACCCAGTACTTC. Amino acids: CASSYRSPETQYF.